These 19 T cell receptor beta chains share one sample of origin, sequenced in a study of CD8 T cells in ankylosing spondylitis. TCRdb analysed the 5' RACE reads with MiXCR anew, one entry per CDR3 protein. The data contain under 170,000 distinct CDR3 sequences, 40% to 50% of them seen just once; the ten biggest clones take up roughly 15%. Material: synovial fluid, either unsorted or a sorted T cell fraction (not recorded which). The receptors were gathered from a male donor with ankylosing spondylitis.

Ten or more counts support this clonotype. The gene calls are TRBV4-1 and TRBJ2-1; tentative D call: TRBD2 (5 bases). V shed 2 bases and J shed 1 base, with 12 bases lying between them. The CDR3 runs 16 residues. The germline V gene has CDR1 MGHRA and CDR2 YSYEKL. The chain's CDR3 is CASSQPLGVSYNEQFF. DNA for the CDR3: TGCGCCAGCAGCCAACCGCTCGGGGTTTCCTACAATGAGCAGTTCTTC.

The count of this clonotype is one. The CDR3 reads CASSSSLYNSPLHF. Written as DNA, the CDR3 is TGTGCCAGCAGTTCCTCCTTATATAATTCACCCCTCCACTTT. The V gene is TRBV6-5, the J gene TRBJ1-6; no clear D. CDR1 is MNHEY, CDR2 SVGAGI, per germline. The ends were cut back, 4 bases at V and 4 bases at J, with 8 bases in the middle. The CDR3 totals 14 residues.

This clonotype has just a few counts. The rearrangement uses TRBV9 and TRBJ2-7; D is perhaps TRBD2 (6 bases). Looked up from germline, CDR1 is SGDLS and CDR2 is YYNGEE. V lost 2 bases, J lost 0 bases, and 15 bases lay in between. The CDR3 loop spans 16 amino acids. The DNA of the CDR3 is TGTGCCAGCAGCGTCGGGGCGGGGTTCGGCTCCTACGAGCAGTACTTC. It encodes CASSVGAGFGSYEQYF.

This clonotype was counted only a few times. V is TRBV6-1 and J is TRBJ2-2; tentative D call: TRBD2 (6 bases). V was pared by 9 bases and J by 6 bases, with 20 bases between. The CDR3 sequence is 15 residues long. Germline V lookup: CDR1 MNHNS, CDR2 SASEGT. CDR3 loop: CARTSMVGGSGELFF. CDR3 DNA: TGTGCCAGAACGAGTATGGTTGGGGGGTCCGGGGAGCTGTTTTTT.

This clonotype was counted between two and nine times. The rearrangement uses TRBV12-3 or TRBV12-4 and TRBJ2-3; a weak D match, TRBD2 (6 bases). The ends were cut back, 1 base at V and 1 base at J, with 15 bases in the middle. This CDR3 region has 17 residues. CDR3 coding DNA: TGTGCCAGCAGTTTAGGTTTTAACGGGGGAGGCACAGATACGCAGTATTTT. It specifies CASSLGFNGGGTDTQYF.

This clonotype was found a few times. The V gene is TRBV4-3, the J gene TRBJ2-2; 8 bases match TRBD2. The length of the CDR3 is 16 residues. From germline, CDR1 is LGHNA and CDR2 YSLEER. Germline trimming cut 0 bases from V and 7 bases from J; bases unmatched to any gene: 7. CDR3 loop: CASSQDNGRALGELFF. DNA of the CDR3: TGCGCCAGCAGCCAAGATAACGGGAGGGCCCTCGGGGAGCTGTTTTTT.

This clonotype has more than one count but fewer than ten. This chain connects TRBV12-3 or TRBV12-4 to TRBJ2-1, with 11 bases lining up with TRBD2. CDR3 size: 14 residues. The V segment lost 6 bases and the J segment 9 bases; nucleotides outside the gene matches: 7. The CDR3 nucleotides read TGTGCCAGCAGGGTAGCGGGGGGGCCTCCTGAGCAGTTCTTC. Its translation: CASRVAGGPPEQFF.

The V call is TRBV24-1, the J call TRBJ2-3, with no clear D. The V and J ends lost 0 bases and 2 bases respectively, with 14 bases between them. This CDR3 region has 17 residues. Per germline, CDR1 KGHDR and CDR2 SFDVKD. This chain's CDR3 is CATSDLVAGPSTDTQYF. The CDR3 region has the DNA TGTGCCACCAGTGATTTGGTAGCTGGACCTTCCACAGATACGCAGTATTTT.

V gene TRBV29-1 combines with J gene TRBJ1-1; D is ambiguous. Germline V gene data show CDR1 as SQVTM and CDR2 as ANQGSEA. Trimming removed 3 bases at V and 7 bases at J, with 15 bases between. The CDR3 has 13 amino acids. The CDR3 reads CSVESPGLNEAFF. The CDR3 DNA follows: TGCAGCGTTGAGTCCCCGGGTCTCAATGAAGCTTTCTTT.

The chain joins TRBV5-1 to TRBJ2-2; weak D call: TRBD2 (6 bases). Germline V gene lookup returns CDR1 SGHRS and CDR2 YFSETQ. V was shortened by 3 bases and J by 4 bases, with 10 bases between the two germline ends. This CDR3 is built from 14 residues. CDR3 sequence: CASSWEASTGELFF. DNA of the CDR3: TGCGCCAGCAGCTGGGAGGCTAGCACCGGGGAGCTGTTTTTT.

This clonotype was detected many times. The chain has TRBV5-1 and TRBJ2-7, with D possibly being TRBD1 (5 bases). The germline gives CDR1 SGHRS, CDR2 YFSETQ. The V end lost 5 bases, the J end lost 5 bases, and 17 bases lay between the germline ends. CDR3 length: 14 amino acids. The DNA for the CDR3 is TGCGCCAGCAGTTGGACGCCGTGGGGCGACGAGCAGTACTTC. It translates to CASSWTPWGDEQYF.

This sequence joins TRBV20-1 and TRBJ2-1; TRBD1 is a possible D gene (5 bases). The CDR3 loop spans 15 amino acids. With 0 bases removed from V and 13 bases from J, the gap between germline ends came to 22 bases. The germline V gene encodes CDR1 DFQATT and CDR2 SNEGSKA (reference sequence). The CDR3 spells CSARDGARVVSPQFF. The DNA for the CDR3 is TGCAGTGCTAGAGATGGCGCCAGGGTGGTTTCCCCCCAGTTCTTC.

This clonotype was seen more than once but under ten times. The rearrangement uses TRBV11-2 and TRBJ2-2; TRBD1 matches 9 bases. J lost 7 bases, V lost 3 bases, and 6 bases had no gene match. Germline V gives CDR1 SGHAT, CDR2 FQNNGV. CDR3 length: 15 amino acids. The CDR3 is CASSFRQGGVGELFF. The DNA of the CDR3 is TGTGCCAGCAGCTTCCGACAGGGGGGGGTCGGGGAGCTGTTTTTT.

The CDR3 is CASSWDLKGGTGELFF. For the CDR3, the DNA is TGCGCCAGCAGCTGGGACCTTAAGGGAGGCACCGGGGAGCTGTTTTTT. The rearrangement links TRBV5-1 to TRBJ2-2; a weak D match, TRBD2 (6 bases). Trimming stripped 3 bases from V and 4 bases from J, with 16 bases between. The CDR3 has 16 residues. CDR1 and CDR2 from the germline V gene are SGHRS and YFSETQ. The variable domain in full, completed from reference TRBV5-1 and TRBJ2-2, reads KAGVTQTPRYLIKTRGQQVTLSCSPISGHRSVSWYQQTPGQGLQFLFEYFSETQRNKGNFPGRFSGRQFSNSRSEMNVSTLELGDSALYLCASSWDLKGGTGELFFGEGSRLTVL.

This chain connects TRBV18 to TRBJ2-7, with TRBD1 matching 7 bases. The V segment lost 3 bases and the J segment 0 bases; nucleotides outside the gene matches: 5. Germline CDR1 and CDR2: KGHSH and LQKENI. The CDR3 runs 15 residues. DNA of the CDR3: TGTGCCAGCTCACCGGCGTGGACAGGCTCCTACGAGCAGTACTTC. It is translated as CASSPAWTGSYEQYF.

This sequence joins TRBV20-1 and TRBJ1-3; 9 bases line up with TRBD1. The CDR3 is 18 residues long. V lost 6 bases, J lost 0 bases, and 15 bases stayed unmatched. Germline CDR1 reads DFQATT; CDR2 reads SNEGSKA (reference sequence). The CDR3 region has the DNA TGCAGTGCAAAAGACAGGGGGACACCCCTGGCCTCTGGAAACACCATATATTTT. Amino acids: CSAKDRGTPLASGNTIYF.

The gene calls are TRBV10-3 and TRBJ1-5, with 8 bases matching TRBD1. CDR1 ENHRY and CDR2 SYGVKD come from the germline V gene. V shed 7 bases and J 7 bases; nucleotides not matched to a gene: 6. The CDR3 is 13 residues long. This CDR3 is CAINSGQGQPQHF. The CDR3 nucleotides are TGTGCCATCAATTCTGGACAGGGCCAGCCCCAGCATTTT.

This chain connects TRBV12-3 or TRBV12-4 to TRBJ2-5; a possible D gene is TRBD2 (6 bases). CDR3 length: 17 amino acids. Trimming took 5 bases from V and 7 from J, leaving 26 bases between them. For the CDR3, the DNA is TGTGCCAGCAGTCCCTGGGGGGACCGACTAAGTAGAGGGACCCAGTACTTC. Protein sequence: CASSPWGDRLSRGTQYF.

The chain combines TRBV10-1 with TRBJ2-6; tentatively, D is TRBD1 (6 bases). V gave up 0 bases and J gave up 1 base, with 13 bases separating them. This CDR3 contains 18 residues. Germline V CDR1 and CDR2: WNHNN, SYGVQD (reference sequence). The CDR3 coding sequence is TGCGCCAGCAGTGAGTCGGGGGACACAAATTCTGGGGCCAACGTCCTGACTTTC. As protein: CASSESGDTNSGANVLTF.